Listed below are T cell receptor beta chains from one sample, sequenced in a study of blood T cell repertoires in COVID-19. Profiled with immunoSEQ multiplex PCR; TCRdb holds only in-frame clones, not every one. The repertoire holds about 78,000 clones, with around nine tenths as singletons. The sequenced material came from peripheral blood. These receptors were obtained from a woman aged 55 to 70 with acute or convalescent COVID-19. CDR3s include the opening cysteine and the closing phenylalanine or tryptophan. The order of the fields is D gene, V gene, clone size, J gene, CDR3 DNA, CDR3 protein. A D gene is named only where the DNA matches it firmly. Clone size is not always given. Where it is, it says once, few, many or a class for expanded clones.

d_gene: NA; v_gene: TRBV6-5; abundance: once; j_gene: TRBJ2-5; CDR3nt: TGTGCCAGCGCACGACAGGCCCAAGAGACCCAGTACTTC; CDR3aa: CASARQAQETQYF
d_gene: TRBD1; v_gene: TRBV27; abundance: NA; j_gene: TRBJ2-7; CDR3nt: TGTGCCAGCAGTTTTGGAGTGGGACAGTTCTACGAGCAGTACTTC; CDR3aa: CASSFGVGQFYEQYF
d_gene: NA; v_gene: TRBV2; abundance: NA; j_gene: TRBJ1-2; CDR3nt: TGTGCCAGCAGTGACTGGGACACGGGTTTAGGCTACACCTTC; CDR3aa: CASSDWDTGLGYTF
d_gene: NA; v_gene: TRBV5-1; abundance: NA; j_gene: TRBJ1-4; CDR3nt: TGCGCCAGCAGCGTAAGCGCGGGCGAAAAACTGTTTTTT; CDR3aa: CASSVSAGEKLFF
d_gene: TRBD2; v_gene: TRBV9; abundance: NA; j_gene: TRBJ2-3; CDR3nt: TGTGCCAGCAAAGCGGGGGGGCCGGGAGATACGCAGTATTTT; CDR3aa: CASKAGGPGDTQYF
d_gene: NA; v_gene: TRBV4-3; abundance: once; j_gene: TRBJ1-2; CDR3nt: TGCGCCAGCAGCCAAGATGGACGGGAGAACTATGGCTACACCTTC; CDR3aa: CASSQDGRENYGYTF
d_gene: NA; v_gene: TRBV10-3; abundance: NA; j_gene: TRBJ2-6; CDR3nt: TGTGCCATCAGACAGTATGGGGCCAACGTCCTGACTTTC; CDR3aa: CAIRQYGANVLTF
d_gene: NA; v_gene: TRBV11-2; abundance: NA; j_gene: TRBJ2-7; CDR3nt: TGTGCCAGCAGCTTACCGGACTCGGGCTACGAGCAGTACTTC; CDR3aa: CASSLPDSGYEQYF
d_gene: NA; v_gene: TRBV28; abundance: once; j_gene: TRBJ1-2; CDR3nt: TGTGCCAGCAGTCCCCGGGGGAGGGAGGGTGGCTACACCTTC; CDR3aa: CASSPRGREGGYTF
d_gene: NA; v_gene: TRBV9; abundance: NA; j_gene: TRBJ2-3; CDR3nt: TGTGCCAGCAGAGCGGTGGCTGGCACAGATACGCAGTATTTT; CDR3aa: CASRAVAGTDTQYF
d_gene: NA; v_gene: TRBV4-3; abundance: NA; j_gene: TRBJ1-1; CDR3nt: TGCGCCAGCAGCCAAGGCGGGGGGCTAAACACTGAAGCTTTCTTT; CDR3aa: CASSQGGGLNTEAFF
d_gene: NA; v_gene: TRBV12-3/TRBV12-4; abundance: NA; j_gene: TRBJ2-7; CDR3nt: TGTGCCAGCGCGGCTAACTACGAGCAGTACTTC; CDR3aa: CASAANYEQYF
d_gene: TRBD1; v_gene: TRBV5-1; abundance: few; j_gene: TRBJ1-3; CDR3nt: TGCGCCAGCAGCGCCGGACAGGGCGTAATAGGAAACACCATATATTTT; CDR3aa: CASSAGQGVIGNTIYF
d_gene: NA; v_gene: TRBV7-9; abundance: NA; j_gene: TRBJ2-1; CDR3nt: TGTGCCAACCCCCCCCCGAGCGGCTCCTACAATGAGCAGTTCTTC; CDR3aa: CANPPPSGSYNEQFF
d_gene: TRBD1; v_gene: TRBV3-1/TRBV3-2; abundance: NA; j_gene: TRBJ2-7; CDR3nt: TGTGCCAGCAGCGGGACAGTTTCCTACGAGCAGTACTTC; CDR3aa: CASSGTVSYEQYF
d_gene: NA; v_gene: TRBV24-1; abundance: NA; j_gene: TRBJ1-2; CDR3nt: TGTGCCACCAGTGATTTCAGCTATGGCTACACCTTC; CDR3aa: CATSDFSYGYTF
d_gene: TRBD2; v_gene: TRBV6-5; abundance: NA; j_gene: TRBJ2-1; CDR3nt: TGTGCCAGCAGTTTGAGCGGGGCTCCCAATGAGCAGTTCTTC; CDR3aa: CASSLSGAPNEQFF